Listed below are T cell receptor beta chains from one sample, sequenced in a study of T cell responses to AZD1222 COVID-19 vaccine. Clones were read by immunoSEQ multiplex PCR, and TCRdb kept only the in-frame ones, dropping some. The sample lists around 130,000 clones; 85% to 90% were seen once. Material: peripheral blood, obtained on day 0 of AZD1222 vaccination. The receptors stem from an adult in good health. The conserved cysteine and the conserved F or W are not part of the CDR3 here. The size entry is marked missing in some rows and otherwise reads once, few, many or a size class.

clone_size j_call v_call cdr3_aa
. TRBJ1-1 TRBV28 ASRGDTNTEAF
few TRBJ1-2 TRBV29-1 SVDGDLNYGYT
. TRBJ2-1 TRBV14 ASSQAKRRISYNEQF
few TRBJ2-6 TRBV9 ASSVGIAGRSGANVLT
. TRBJ1-5 TRBV27 ASSLRDRGQPQH
. TRBJ2-3 TRBV9 ASSVSWLAGGTQY
. TRBJ2-2 TRBV3-1/TRBV3-2 ASSQELVVGVLGELF
. TRBJ1-1 TRBV5-1 ASSLAVGYSTEAF
once TRBJ2-2 TRBV28 ASSPGQGATGELF
. TRBJ2-5 TRBV5-1 ASTLGQGQETQY
. TRBJ1-2 TRBV5-6 ASSFFREMGENYGYT
. TRBJ2-1 TRBV18 ASSPPGSRDSEQF
few TRBJ2-2 TRBV7-8 ASSLAQTQYDTGELF
once TRBJ1-2 TRBV4-3 ASSPESVANYGYT
. TRBJ1-2 TRBV29-1 SVDQGPDGYT
. TRBJ1-3 TRBV28 ASRDTWLMAGNTIY
once TRBJ2-4 TRBV5-1 ASSLQGAKNIQY
. TRBJ2-3 TRBV28 ASSLSGFTDTQY
. TRBJ2-3 TRBV9 ASSVPPDYTDTQY
once TRBJ1-3 TRBV3-1/TRBV3-2 ASSQLEGDTIY
. TRBJ1-6 TRBV9 ASSALLVGSPLH
. TRBJ1-2 TRBV28 ASSTGTGLERDGYT
. TRBJ1-5 TRBV19 ASTGMESNQPQH
. TRBJ1-2 TRBV6-5 ASSYVQGRFIHT
once TRBJ1-2 TRBV19 ASSISSDRPNYGYT
. TRBJ2-3 TRBV7-9 ASSHRHGRTDTQY
. TRBJ2-4 TRBV4-1 ASSQRWGKNIQY
. TRBJ2-3 TRBV10-3 AISEVAGSSDTQY
. TRBJ2-5 TRBV7-9 ASSPASTEETQY
. TRBJ2-7 TRBV28 ASSSTGQGLYEQY
. TRBJ1-2 TRBV29-1 SVEEGYT
once TRBJ1-2 TRBV15 ATSRGDHGGYT
once TRBJ2-2 TRBV19 AASRNTGELF
few TRBJ2-2 TRBV7-3 ASSRTSDGGELF
. TRBJ1-2 TRBV29-1 SVEGDSVLYGYT
. TRBJ2-7 TRBV7-9 ASSLSSRGVEQY
. TRBJ1-6 TRBV7-9 ASSFRDPGISPLH
once TRBJ2-1 TRBV5-8 ASSLDRGPLFDEQF
. TRBJ1-2 TRBV6-5 ASSYRGLSGYT
. TRBJ1-1 TRBV7-8 ASSLYSNSEAF
few TRBJ2-2 TRBV7-3 ASSLVRTGVGSGELF
. TRBJ2-1 TRBV19 ASSAQGLELEQF
. TRBJ2-7 TRBV27 ASQPSPGQGGEQY
. TRBJ2-1 TRBV10-3 AISDLSGGGNEQF